Each of the 21 T cell receptor beta chains below was sequenced from the same sample in a study of cytomegalovirus exposure and HLA in healthy donors (dated by TCRdb to the late 2010s). Libraries came from the immunoSEQ multiplex PCR assay. For the multiplex PCR, a mixture combining 60 forward primers for TCR Vbeta segments and 13 reverse primers for TCR Jbeta segments was used. Held by TCRdb, this immuneACCESS table contains in-frame sequences only and omits some clones. Under half of the omission traces to an unresolved V gene where checked; the cause of the rest is unknown. Across this sample there are about 120,000 clones, with 70% seen only once. Around 10% of the sample comes from the top ten. Sequenced input: PBMCs. Source of these receptors: a man aged 25-40 years in good health and CMV-seropositive.

The chain couples TRBV19 to TRBJ1-5, with 8 bases matching TRBD1. The V segment lost 8 bases and the J segment 7 bases; nucleotides outside the gene matches: 10. This CDR3 has 14 amino acids. Per the germline V gene, CDR1 is LNHDA and CDR2 is SQIVND (reference sequence). CDR3 in amino acids: CASHPTGVEQPQHF. As DNA, the CDR3 is TGTGCCAGTCACCCGACAGGGGTGGAGCAGCCCCAGCATTTT.

This clone appeared a single time. V gene TRBV9 combines with J gene TRBJ1-1; 7 bases map to TRBD1. With V trimmed by 3 bases and J by 4 bases, 6 bases remained unmatched. The CDR3 sequence is 14 residues long. Per the germline V gene, CDR1 is SGDLS and CDR2 is YYNGEE. The CDR3 nucleotides read TGTGCCAGCAGCGGAACAGGGGACAGCACTGAAGCTTTCTTT. As protein: CASSGTGDSTEAFF.

This clone was counted only a few times. The J gene is TRBJ2-3, the V gene TRBV14; 9 bases match TRBD2. The CDR3 covers 16 residues. Trimming at V came to 5 bases and at J to 1 base, leaving 7 bases not matched to a gene. Germline-derived CDR1 and CDR2 are SGHDN and FVKESK. CDR3 residues: CASSLAGATRTDTQYF. The DNA of the CDR3 is TGTGCCAGCAGCTTAGCGGGGGCCACACGCACAGATACGCAGTATTTT.

The chain is built from TRBV5-1 and TRBJ2-5; maybe TRBD1 (5 bases). Deletions cut 0 bases from V and 5 bases from J, with 14 bases between. Germline V gene lookup returns CDR1 SGHRS and CDR2 YFSETQ. This CDR3 has 15 amino acids. CDR3 bases: TGCGCCAGCAGCTTGGGAGGCGGCAGGGCTGAGACCCAGTACTTC. This translates into CASSLGGGRAETQYF.

The rearrangement links TRBV28 to TRBJ1-4; 8 nucleotides line up with TRBD1. This CDR3 spans 15 amino acids. The junction had 3 bases not matched to a gene; V was cut back by 2 bases and J by 4 bases. Germline V gene lookup returns CDR1 MDHEN and CDR2 SYDVKM. For the CDR3, the DNA is TGTGCCAGCAGTTTACACAGGGGGGGTAATGAAAAACTGTTTTTT. The encoded protein is CASSLHRGGNEKLFF.

This clone has just one count. V usage is TRBV5-1 and J usage is TRBJ1-2; D is undetermined. CDR3 length: 14 amino acids. Germline CDR1 reads SGHRS; CDR2 reads YFSETQ. Trimming took 4 bases from V and 5 from J, leaving 15 bases between them. For the CDR3, the DNA is TGCGCCAGCAGCCCCGACAAAGGAGGGTATGGCTACACCTTC. Translated, it gives CASSPDKGGYGYTF.

The genes are TRBV6-1 and TRBJ1-1; 7 bases map to TRBD1. Trimming cost V 6 bases and J 0 bases; bases outside gene matches: 4. From germline, CDR1 is MNHNS and CDR2 SASEGT. This CDR3 is 14 amino acids long. The chain's CDR3 is CASRKDRVNTEAFF. CDR3 sequence (DNA): TGTGCCAGCAGAAAAGACAGGGTGAACACTGAAGCTTTCTTT.

This sequence joins TRBV29-1 and TRBJ2-3; 8 bases align to TRBD1. CDR3 size: 13 residues. V lost 4 bases and J lost 3; bases outside the gene matches: 3. CDR1 is SQVTM, CDR2 ANQGSEA, per germline. Here the CDR3 reads CSVARGRTDTQYF. The CDR3 bases are TGCAGCGTTGCCAGGGGGCGGACAGATACGCAGTATTTT.

The rearrangement uses TRBV21-1 and TRBJ1-3; no DNA check was done on the table's D call, TRBD1. TRBV21-1 is labeled a pseudogene. The CDR3 totals 20 residues. The chain's CDR3 is CASSKGGPGDSTGSGNTIYF. CDR3 DNA sequence: TGTGCCAGCAGCAAAGGGGGACCTGGGGACAGCACCGGTTCAGGAAACACCATATATTTT.

CDR3 in amino acids: CASSPTGPLASSGTQYF. DNA for the CDR3: TGTGCCAGCAGTCCTACCGGCCCTCTAGCGTCCTCAGGTACGCAGTATTTT. The V and J genes are TRBV7-2 and TRBJ2-3; D may be TRBD2 (6 bases). Germline V gene data show CDR1 as SGHTA and CDR2 as FQGNSA. The ends were cut back, 6 bases at V and 8 bases at J, with 27 bases in the middle. This CDR3 spans 17 amino acids.

This clone was detected a few times. The chain's CDR3 is CASSEVSGGRAHEQYV. In DNA, the CDR3 is TGTGCCAGCAGTGAAGTTTCGGGCGGGAGGGCCCACGAGCAGTACGTC. This chain connects TRBV2 to TRBJ2-7, with 9 positions matching TRBD2. This CDR3 contains 16 residues. After removal of 1 base from V and 5 bases from J, the junction contained 9 bases not matched to a gene. CDR1 is SNHLY and CDR2 is FYNNEI in the germline V gene.

As concerns this clone: One end of the junction does not line up with germline, which may come from a read error. J is TRBJ2-1 and V is TRBV7-9; 11 bases match TRBD2. This CDR3 is 16 amino acids long. The V gene's germline CDR1 is SEHNR and CDR2 FQNEAQ (reference sequence). The CDR3 sequence: CSSTPLAGGPSHEQFF. The CDR3 bases are TGTTCCAGCACCCCTTTAGCGGGAGGGCCTTCCCATGAGCAGTTCTTC.

The chain uses TRBV7-9 and TRBJ2-6, with D possibly being TRBD2 (5 bases). Trimming took 6 bases from V and 4 from J, leaving 16 bases between them. Germline CDR1 and CDR2: SEHNR and FQNEAQ (reference sequence). The CDR3 totals 16 residues. CDR3 sequence (DNA): TGTGCCAGCAGATCTTATAGGGAGCGCGGGGCCAACGTCCTGACTTTC. This encodes CASRSYRERGANVLTF.

This clone appeared a single time. The chain uses TRBV5-6 and TRBJ1-2; D is ambiguous. The CDR3 length is 13 residues. Germline CDR1 reads SGHDT; CDR2 reads YYEEEE. V was pared by 4 bases and J by 8 bases, with 15 bases between. The CDR3: CASSAPEAGGYTF. For the CDR3, the DNA is TGTGCCAGCAGCGCACCAGAGGCGGGAGGCTACACCTTC.

This chain links TRBV28 with TRBJ1-3; 7 positions match TRBD1. The germline gives CDR1 MDHEN, CDR2 SYDVKM. Trimming cost V 6 bases and J 0 bases; bases outside gene matches: 8. The CDR3 covers 16 residues. CDR3 sequence: CASRFDRVPSGNTIYF. Here the CDR3 DNA reads TGTGCCAGCAGATTCGACAGGGTCCCCTCTGGAAACACCATATATTTT.

The chain combines TRBV5-4 with TRBJ2-7, with D possibly being TRBD1 (6 bases). V lost 2 bases, J lost 0 bases, and 12 bases lay in between. Germline V gene lookup returns CDR1 SGHNT and CDR2 YYREEE (reference sequence). The CDR3 runs 15 residues. The CDR3 is CASSLARGSSYEQYF. The CDR3 DNA reads TGTGCCAGCAGCTTAGCCAGGGGAAGCTCCTACGAGCAGTACTTC.

The chain joins TRBV6-1 to TRBJ1-2; D is unresolved. Trimming cost V 2 bases and J 4 bases, with 11 bases left between them. Germline V lookup: CDR1 MNHNS, CDR2 SASEGT. CDR3 length: 14 residues. The CDR3 region has the DNA TGTGCCAGCAGTGAACAGAACAGTATCTATGGCTACACCTTC. It specifies CASSEQNSIYGYTF.

The chain couples TRBV7-9 to TRBJ1-1, with 8 bases fitting TRBD1. CDR1 is SEHNR and CDR2 is FQNEAQ in the germline V gene (reference sequence). This CDR3 is built from 15 residues. V dropped 3 bases and J dropped 1; count of bases not matched to a gene: 4. This CDR3 reads CASSFRTGRNTEAFF. The CDR3 DNA sequence: TGTGCCAGCAGCTTCCGGACAGGGAGGAACACTGAAGCTTTCTTT. Supplemented by reference TRBV7-9 and TRBJ1-1, the full variable domain reads DTGVSQNPRHKITKRGQNVTFRCDPISEHNRLYWYRQTLGQGPEFLTYFQNEAQLEKSRLLSDRFSAERPKGSFSTLEIQRTEQGDSAMYLCASSFRTGRNTEAFFGQGTRLTVV.

The chain has TRBV21-1 and TRBJ1-1; TRBD1 is the table's D call and was not checked against the DNA. TRBV21-1 is tagged as a pseudogene. CDR3 length: 13 amino acids. The CDR3 loop is CASRSLQYTEAFF. The DNA for the CDR3 is TGTGCCAGCCGAAGCCTACAGTACACTGAAGCTTTCTTT.

The chain is built from TRBV9 and TRBJ1-1; 9 bases fit TRBD1. Trimming cost V 0 bases and J 4 bases; bases outside gene matches: 4. Germline V gives CDR1 SGDLS, CDR2 YYNGEE. There are 15 residues in the CDR3. The CDR3 protein is CASSVGGQGGTEAFF. For the CDR3, the DNA is TGTGCCAGCAGCGTAGGGGGACAGGGCGGCACTGAAGCTTTCTTT.

The chain recombines TRBV19 with TRBJ2-3, with 7 nucleotides matching TRBD1. The CDR3 runs to 16 residues. CDR1 and CDR2 from the germline V gene are LNHDA and SQIVND (reference sequence). Germline trimming cut 1 base from V and 4 bases from J; bases unmatched to any gene: 8. CDR3 residues: CASSIGTGEPPDTQYF. The CDR3 nucleotides are TGTGCCAGTAGTATAGGAACAGGGGAGCCCCCAGATACGCAGTATTTT. The full variable domain, in which reference TRBV19 and TRBJ2-3 provide the parts outside the CDR3, is DGGITQSPKYLFRKEGQNVTLSCEQNLNHDAMYWYRQDPGQGLRLIYYSQIVNDFQKGDIAEGYSVSREKKESFPLTVTSAQKNPTAFYLCASSIGTGEPPDTQYFGPGTRLTVL.